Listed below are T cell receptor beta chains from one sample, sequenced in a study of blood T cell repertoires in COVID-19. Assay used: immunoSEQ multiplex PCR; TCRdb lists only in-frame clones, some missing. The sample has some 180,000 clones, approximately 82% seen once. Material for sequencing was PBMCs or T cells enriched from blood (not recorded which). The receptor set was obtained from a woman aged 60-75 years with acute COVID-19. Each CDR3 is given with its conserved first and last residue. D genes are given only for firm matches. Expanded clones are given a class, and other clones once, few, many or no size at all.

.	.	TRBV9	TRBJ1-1	TGTGCCAGCAACCGAGATAGCTTGAACACTGAAGCTTTCTTT	CASNRDSLNTEAFF
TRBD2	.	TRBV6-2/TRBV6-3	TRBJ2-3	TGTGCCAGCAGTTACTCGACGGGCGGGGGGGCCTCAGATACGCAGTATTTT	CASSYSTGGGASDTQYF
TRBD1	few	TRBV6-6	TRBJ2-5	TGTGCCAGCAGCAACTCCGGGACAGGGGAAGAGACCCAGTACTTC	CASSNSGTGEETQYF
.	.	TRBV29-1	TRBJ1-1	TGCAGCGTGTACAGGGTAATGAACACTGAAGCTTTCTTT	CSVYRVMNTEAFF
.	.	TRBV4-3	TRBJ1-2	TGCGCCAGCAGCCAAGATCCAGGCAAGGCAGGCTACACCTTC	CASSQDPGKAGYTF
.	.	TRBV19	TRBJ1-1	TGTGCCAGTAGTATCCTACCCTATCAAAGGGGCACTGAAGCTTTCTTT	CASSILPYQRGTEAFF
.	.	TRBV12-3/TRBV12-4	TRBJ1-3	TGTGCCAGCAGTTTAGGTGTGGGCCCCGAGTATTTT	CASSLGVGPEYF
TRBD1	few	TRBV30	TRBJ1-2	TGTGCCCAGAACGGACAGGGGAGGACAACTGTCACCTTC	CAQNGQGRTTVTF
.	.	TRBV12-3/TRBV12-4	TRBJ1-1	TGTGCCAGCAGTTTGAGAGAGAACACTGAAGCTTTCTTT	CASSLRENTEAFF
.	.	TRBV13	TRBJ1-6	TGTGCCAGCAGCGCGGGAAGCTCCTATAATTCACCCCTCCACTTT	CASSAGSSYNSPLHF